This T cell receptor (beta chain) was retrieved from a study of blood T cell repertoires in COVID-19. Looking at the study overall: Specimens from acute and convalescent COVID-19 originated in the United States, Italy and Spain.

This clone has a handful of counts. CDR3 length: 16 amino acids. V dropped 2 bases and J dropped 2 bases, with 13 bases sitting between them. Germline CDR1 reads SSHAT; CDR2 reads FNYEAQ (reference sequence). Using immunoSEQ multiplex PCR, the repertoire was profiled, and TCRdb retains in-frame clones only, with some absent. The data hold about 230,000 clones, with around 92% observed a single time. Recruitment covered about two dozen US areas and drew participants whose ages spanned roughly 18 to 100 years. Sequencing input: PBMCs or T cells enriched from blood (not recorded which). The rearrangement uses TRBV7-7 and TRBJ1-5; D remains unclear. The sequence came from a woman under 40 with acute COVID-19. CDR3 residues: CASSLFVSRGNQPQHF. CDR3 nucleotide sequence: TGTGCCAGCAGCTTATTCGTATCCCGGGGCAATCAGCCCCAGCATTTT.